A selection of T cell receptor beta chains follows, all from one sample in a study of T cell changes during pregnancy in multiple sclerosis. Profiling relied on immunoSEQ multiplex PCR, and the TCRdb table lists in-frame clones only, not all of them. The table shows about 100,000 clones, with 90% to 95% occurring only once. This specimen was peripheral blood, taken in the second trimester of pregnancy. All receptors derive from a female donor with multiple sclerosis, enrolled in a pregnancy study. CDR3s include the opening cysteine and the closing phenylalanine or tryptophan. Fields, in order: D gene, CDR3 length, V gene, J gene, clone size, CDR3 DNA, CDR3 protein. D genes are given only for firm matches. Size values are once, few and many counts, or a class for expanded clones, and some rows have none.

>NA|16|TRBV5-1|TRBJ2-1|NA
TGCGCCAGCAGCTTGGGCGGAATTATCTCCTACAATGAGCAGTTCTTC
CASSLGGIISYNEQFF
>NA|16|TRBV6-1|TRBJ1-5|NA
TGTGCCAGCAGTGAGATAGGGGCCTATAGCAATCAGCCCCAGCATTTT
CASSEIGAYSNQPQHF
>NA|14|TRBV27|TRBJ2-7|NA
TGTGCCAGCAGTTTTTCGGGACACCTCTACGAGCAGTACTTC
CASSFSGHLYEQYF
>TRBD1|14|TRBV5-1|TRBJ1-4|NA
TGCGCCAGCAGCCCAGGGGGCGGCAATGAAAAACTGTTTTTT
CASSPGGGNEKLFF
>TRBD2|16|TRBV11-2|TRBJ2-7|NA
TGTGCCAGCAGCTTGGAGCCTGGGACTAGAGTCTACGAGCAGTACTTC
CASSLEPGTRVYEQYF
>TRBD2|15|TRBV6-1|TRBJ2-1|NA
TGTGCCAGCAGTGAAGCTAGCGGGGGGGGTCGAGAGCAGTTCTTC
CASSEASGGGREQFF
>TRBD2|16|TRBV9|TRBJ2-3|NA
TGTGCCAGCAGCGTAGCTCCTAGCGGGAGCACAGATACGCAGTATTTT
CASSVAPSGSTDTQYF
>TRBD1|16|TRBV5-6|TRBJ1-6|NA
TGTGCCAGCAGCTTGGGTAGGGGGCTCGGTAGTTCACCCCTCCACTTT
CASSLGRGLGSSPLHF
>NA|14|TRBV4-1|TRBJ2-7|NA
TGCGCCAGCAGCCAAGAAGTAAACCTATTCCAGCAGTACTTC
CASSQEVNLFQQYF
>NA|17|TRBV5-1|TRBJ1-1|NA
TGCGCCAGCAGCTTGGGGCCGGGACAAAGGGTTCGGACTGAAGCTTTCTTT
CASSLGPGQRVRTEAFF
>NA|14|TRBV9|TRBJ2-1|NA
TGTGCCAGCGAGCCTGGGCCTTCCTACAATGAGCAGTTCTTC
CASEPGPSYNEQFF
>NA|13|TRBV29-1|TRBJ2-6|NA
TGCAGCGTGGACAGTTCTGGGGCCAACGTCCTGACTTTC
CSVDSSGANVLTF
>NA|15|TRBV19|TRBJ1-1|NA
TGTGCCAGTAGTATAATCACAGCGGGGACCCCTGAAGCTTTCTTT
CASSIITAGTPEAFF
>NA|15|TRBV7-9|TRBJ2-7|NA
TGTGCCAGCAGCTTATCGGGGGGCAGCTCCTACGAGCAGTACTTC
CASSLSGGSSYEQYF
>NA|14|TRBV10-3|TRBJ1-1|NA
TGTGCCATCAGGGAGCGTCGGGAGGACACTGAAGCTTTCTTT
CAIRERREDTEAFF
>TRBD1|13|TRBV30|TRBJ2-7|NA
TGTGCCTGGAGCCGAGGGGGCGGCTACGAGCAGTACTTC
CAWSRGGGYEQYF
>TRBD1|13|TRBV5-7|TRBJ2-1|NA
TGTGCCACCCAACTGGGACAGAGAGATGAGCAGTTCTTC
CATQLGQRDEQFF
>NA|19|TRBV7-6|TRBJ2-7|NA
TGTGCCAGCAGCTTAGTAGTGGGGGGTGGGGCGGGGGCCTCCTACGAGCAGTACTTC
CASSLVVGGGAGASYEQYF
>TRBD2|15|TRBV4-1|TRBJ2-7|NA
TGCGCCAGCAGCCAAACGGCTAGCGGGGCCTACGAGCAGTACTTC
CASSQTASGAYEQYF
>NA|12|TRBV12-5|TRBJ2-5|NA
TGTGCTAGTGGTTTGGTCGGAGAGACCCAGTACTTC
CASGLVGETQYF
>NA|15|TRBV7-9|TRBJ2-7|NA
TGTGCCACCGCTCCTGGAGGACTAATCCAGGCCGAGCAGTACTTC
CATAPGGLIQAEQYF
>NA|13|TRBV5-1|TRBJ1-1|once
TGCGCCAGCAGCCGCATAACAGGTGCCAAAGCTTTCTTT
CASSRITGAKAFF
>TRBD1|16|TRBV19|TRBJ2-3|NA
TGTGCCAGTACACAACTCCGGGACAGGGGGACAGATACGCAGTATTTT
CASTQLRDRGTDTQYF
>TRBD1|14|TRBV30|TRBJ2-7|NA
TGTGCCTGGAGGGGGGACAGGGGACGGGACGAGCAGTACTTC
CAWRGDRGRDEQYF
>TRBD1|14|TRBV28|TRBJ1-5|NA
TGTGCCAGCAGAACAGGGGGCAACAATCAGCCCCAGCATTTT
CASRTGGNNQPQHF
>TRBD1|14|TRBV27|TRBJ1-2|few
TGTGCCAGCAGTTTACAGGGGGCCAACTATGGCTACACCTTC
CASSLQGANYGYTF
>TRBD1|13|TRBV29-1|TRBJ2-5|NA
TGCAGCGGTTCACAGGGGGTCTTGGAGACCCAGTACTTC
CSGSQGVLETQYF
>NA|14|TRBV9|TRBJ1-1|NA
TGTGCCAGCAGCTCATCGAGGGGAGGCACTGAAGCTTTCTTT
CASSSSRGGTEAFF
>NA|12|TRBV2|TRBJ1-5|once
TGTGCCAGCAGGTCCGGGGGAGGACCCCAGCATTTT
CASRSGGGPQHF
>NA|12|TRBV11-2|TRBJ1-1|few
TGTGCCAGCAGCTCACTACTGAGGGAAGCTTTCTTT
CASSSLLREAFF
>NA|15|TRBV28|TRBJ1-1|NA
TGTGCCAGCAGTTTTTGGGAGGGGTCGAACACTGAAGCTTTCTTT
CASSFWEGSNTEAFF